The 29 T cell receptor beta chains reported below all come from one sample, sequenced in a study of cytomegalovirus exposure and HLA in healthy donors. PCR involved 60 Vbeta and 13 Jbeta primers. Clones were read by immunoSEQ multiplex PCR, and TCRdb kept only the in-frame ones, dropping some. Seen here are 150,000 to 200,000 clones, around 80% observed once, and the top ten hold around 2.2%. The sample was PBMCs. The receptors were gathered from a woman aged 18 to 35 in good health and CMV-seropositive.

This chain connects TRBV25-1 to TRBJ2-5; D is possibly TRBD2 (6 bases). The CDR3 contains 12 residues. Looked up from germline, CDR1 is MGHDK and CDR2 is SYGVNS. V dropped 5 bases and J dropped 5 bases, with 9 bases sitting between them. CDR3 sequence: CASSPRGETQYF. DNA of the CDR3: TGTGCCAGCAGTCCCCGGGGGGAGACCCAGTACTTC.

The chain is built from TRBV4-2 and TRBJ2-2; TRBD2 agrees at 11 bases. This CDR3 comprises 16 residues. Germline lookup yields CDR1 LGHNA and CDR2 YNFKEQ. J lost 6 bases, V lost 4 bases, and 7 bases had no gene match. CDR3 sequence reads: CASSLIIAGGPGELFF. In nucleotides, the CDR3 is TGTGCCAGCAGCCTAATTATAGCGGGGGGGCCCGGGGAGCTGTTTTTT.

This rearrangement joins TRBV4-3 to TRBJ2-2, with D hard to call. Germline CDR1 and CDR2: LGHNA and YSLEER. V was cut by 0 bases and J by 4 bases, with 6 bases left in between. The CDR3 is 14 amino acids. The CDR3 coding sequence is TGCGCCAGCAGCCAAGACACAGCCACCGGGGAGCTGTTTTTT. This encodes CASSQDTATGELFF.

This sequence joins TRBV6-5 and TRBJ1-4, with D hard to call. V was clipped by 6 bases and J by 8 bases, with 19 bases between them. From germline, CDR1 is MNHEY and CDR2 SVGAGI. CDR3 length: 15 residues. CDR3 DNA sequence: TGTGCCAGCAGAACGACGGCTGGGCATTACGAAAAACTGTTTTTT. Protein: CASRTTAGHYEKLFF.

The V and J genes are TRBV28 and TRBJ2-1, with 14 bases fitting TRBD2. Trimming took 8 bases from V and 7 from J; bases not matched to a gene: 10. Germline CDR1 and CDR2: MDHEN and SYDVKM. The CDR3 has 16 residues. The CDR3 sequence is CASAGGRLAGGNEQFF. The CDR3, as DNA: TGTGCCAGCGCTGGGGGCCGACTAGCGGGGGGGAATGAGCAGTTCTTC. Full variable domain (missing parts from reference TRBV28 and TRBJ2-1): DVKVTQSSRYLVKRTGEKVFLECVQDMDHENMFWYRQDPGLGLRLIYFSYDVKMKEKGDIPEGYSVSREKKERFSLILESASTNQTSMYLCASAGGRLAGGNEQFFGPGTRLTVL.

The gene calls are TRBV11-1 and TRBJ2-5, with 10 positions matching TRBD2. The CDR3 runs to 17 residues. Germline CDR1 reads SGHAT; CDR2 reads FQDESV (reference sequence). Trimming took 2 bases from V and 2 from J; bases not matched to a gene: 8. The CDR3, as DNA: TGTGCCAGCAGCTTATCGGCTAGCGGGGGACCTCAAGAGACCCAGTACTTC. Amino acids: CASSLSASGGPQETQYF.

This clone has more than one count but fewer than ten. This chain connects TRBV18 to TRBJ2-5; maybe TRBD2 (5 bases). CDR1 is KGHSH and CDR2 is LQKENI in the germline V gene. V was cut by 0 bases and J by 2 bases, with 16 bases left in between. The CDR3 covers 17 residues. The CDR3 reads CASSPPRSEGWQETQYF. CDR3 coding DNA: TGTGCCAGCTCACCACCAAGATCAGAGGGCTGGCAAGAGACCCAGTACTTC.

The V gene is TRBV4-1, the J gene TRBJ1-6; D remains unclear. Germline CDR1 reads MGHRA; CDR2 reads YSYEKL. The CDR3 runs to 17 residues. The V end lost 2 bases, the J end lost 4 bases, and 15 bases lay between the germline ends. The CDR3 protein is CASSQNPRVIYNSPLHF. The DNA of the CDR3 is TGCGCCAGCAGCCAAAATCCGCGGGTTATATATAATTCACCCCTCCACTTT.

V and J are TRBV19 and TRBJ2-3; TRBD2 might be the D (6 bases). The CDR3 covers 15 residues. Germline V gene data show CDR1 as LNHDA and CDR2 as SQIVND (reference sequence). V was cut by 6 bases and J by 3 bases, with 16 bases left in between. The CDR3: CASRQRASVTDTQYF. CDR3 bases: TGTGCCAGTAGACAACGGGCTAGCGTGACAGATACGCAGTATTTT.

The CDR3 reads CASSSSTVYNEQFF. In DNA form, the CDR3 reads TGCGCCAGCAGCTCCTCGACTGTATACAATGAGCAGTTCTTC. The chain has TRBV5-1 and TRBJ2-1; D is ambiguous. V lost 3 bases to trimming and J lost 4 bases, with 11 bases between them. The germline V gene has CDR1 SGHRS and CDR2 YFSETQ. The CDR3 is 14 residues long.

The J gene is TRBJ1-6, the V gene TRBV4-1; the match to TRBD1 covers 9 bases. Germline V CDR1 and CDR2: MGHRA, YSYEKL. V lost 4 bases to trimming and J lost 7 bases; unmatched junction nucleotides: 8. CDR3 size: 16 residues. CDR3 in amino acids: CASSPLPGQGNSPLHF. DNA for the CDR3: TGCGCCAGCAGCCCCTTACCGGGACAGGGCAATTCACCCCTCCACTTT.

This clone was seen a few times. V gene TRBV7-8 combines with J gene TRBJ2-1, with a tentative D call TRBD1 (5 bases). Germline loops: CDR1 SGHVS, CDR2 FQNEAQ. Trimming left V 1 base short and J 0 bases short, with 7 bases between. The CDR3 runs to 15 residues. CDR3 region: CASSLGTSSYNEQFF. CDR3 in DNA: TGTGCCAGCAGCTTAGGGACAAGCTCCTACAATGAGCAGTTCTTC.

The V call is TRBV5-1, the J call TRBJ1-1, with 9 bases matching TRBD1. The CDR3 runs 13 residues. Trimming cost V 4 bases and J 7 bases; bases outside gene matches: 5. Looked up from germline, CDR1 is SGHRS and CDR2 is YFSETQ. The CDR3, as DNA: TGCGCCAGCAGCAGGGGACAGGGAGGTGAAGCTTTCTTT. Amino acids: CASSRGQGGEAFF.

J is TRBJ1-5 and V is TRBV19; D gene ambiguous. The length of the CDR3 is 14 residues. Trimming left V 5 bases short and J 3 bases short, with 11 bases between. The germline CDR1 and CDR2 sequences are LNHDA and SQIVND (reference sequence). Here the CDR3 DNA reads TGTGCCAGTAGTGTAGGGCCCACCAATCAGCCCCAGCATTTT. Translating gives CASSVGPTNQPQHF.

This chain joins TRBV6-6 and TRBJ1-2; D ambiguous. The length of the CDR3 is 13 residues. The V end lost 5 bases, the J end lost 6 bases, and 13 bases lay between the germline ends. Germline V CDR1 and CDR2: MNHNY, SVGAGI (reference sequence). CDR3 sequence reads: CASSPLRRDGYTF. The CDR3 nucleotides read TGTGCCAGCAGTCCCCTTAGGCGGGATGGCTACACCTTC.

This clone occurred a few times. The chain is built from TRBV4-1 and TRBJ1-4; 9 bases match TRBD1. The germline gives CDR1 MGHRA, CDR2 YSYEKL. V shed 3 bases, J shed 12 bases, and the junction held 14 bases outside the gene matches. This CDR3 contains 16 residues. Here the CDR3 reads CASSQVSSWDREQLFF. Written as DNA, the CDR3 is TGCGCCAGCAGCCAGGTATCATCTTGGGACAGGGAGCAACTGTTTTTT.

In nucleotides, the CDR3 is TGTGCCAGCAGGCAATCAGGGGGCAACGGGGAGCTGTTTTTT. Translation gives CASRQSGGNGELFF. The chain couples TRBV11-3 to TRBJ2-2; TRBD1 aligns across 8 bases. With 6 bases clipped from V and 7 bases from J, the junction kept 7 bases outside the gene matches. This CDR3 is 14 amino acids long. From germline, CDR1 is SGHNT and CDR2 YENEEA.

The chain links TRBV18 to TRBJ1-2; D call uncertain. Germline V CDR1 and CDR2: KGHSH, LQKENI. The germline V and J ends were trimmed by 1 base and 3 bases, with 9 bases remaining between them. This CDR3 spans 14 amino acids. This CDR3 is CASSPQLGHYGYTF. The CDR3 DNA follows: TGTGCCAGCTCACCACAGCTAGGCCACTATGGCTACACCTTC.

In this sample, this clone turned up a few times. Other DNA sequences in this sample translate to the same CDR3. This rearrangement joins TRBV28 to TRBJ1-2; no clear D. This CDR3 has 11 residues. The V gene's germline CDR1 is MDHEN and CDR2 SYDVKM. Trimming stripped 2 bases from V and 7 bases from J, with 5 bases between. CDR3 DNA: TGTGCCAGCAGTTTACGGGGTGGCTACACCTTC. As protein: CASSLRGGYTF.

CDR3 in amino acids: CASVTSGQLEQYF. CDR3 nucleotide sequence: TGTGCCAGCGTGACTAGCGGCCAGCTAGAGCAGTACTTC. The chain recombines TRBV28 with TRBJ2-5, with 9 bases aligning to TRBD2. CDR3 length: 13 residues. The junction had 12 bases not matched to a gene; V was cut back by 8 bases and J by 11 bases. Germline CDR1 and CDR2: MDHEN and SYDVKM. Based on the CDR3 plus reference TRBV28 and TRBJ2-5, the full variable domain is DVKVTQSSRYLVKRTGEKVFLECVQDMDHENMFWYRQDPGLGLRLIYFSYDVKMKEKGDIPEGYSVSREKKERFSLILESASTNQTSMYLCASVTSGQLEQYFGPGTRLLVL.

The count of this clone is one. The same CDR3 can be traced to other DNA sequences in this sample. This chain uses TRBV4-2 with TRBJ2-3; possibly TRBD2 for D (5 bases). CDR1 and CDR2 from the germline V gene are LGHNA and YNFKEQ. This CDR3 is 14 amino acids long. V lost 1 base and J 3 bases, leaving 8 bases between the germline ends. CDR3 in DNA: TGTGCCAGCAGCCAAGGAACGGGGACAGATACGCAGTATTTT. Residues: CASSQGTGTDTQYF.

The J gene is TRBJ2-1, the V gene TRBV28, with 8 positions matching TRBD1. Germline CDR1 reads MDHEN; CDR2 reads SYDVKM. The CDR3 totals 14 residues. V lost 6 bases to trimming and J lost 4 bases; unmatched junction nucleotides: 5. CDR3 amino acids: CASRLDRVYNEQFF. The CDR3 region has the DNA TGTGCCAGCAGACTGGACAGGGTATACAATGAGCAGTTCTTC.

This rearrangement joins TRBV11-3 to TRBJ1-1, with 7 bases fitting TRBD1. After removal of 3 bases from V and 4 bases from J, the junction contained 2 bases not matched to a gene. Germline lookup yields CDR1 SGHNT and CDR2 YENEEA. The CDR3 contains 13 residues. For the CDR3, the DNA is TGTGCCAGCAGCTTTCAGGGGGGCACTGAAGCTTTCTTT. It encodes CASSFQGGTEAFF.

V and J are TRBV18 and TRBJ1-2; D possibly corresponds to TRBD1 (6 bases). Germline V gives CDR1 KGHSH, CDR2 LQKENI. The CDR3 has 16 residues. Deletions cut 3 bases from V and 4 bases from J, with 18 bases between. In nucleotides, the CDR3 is TGTGCCAGCTCACCGCTCCCCACAGGGACAAGCTATGGCTACACCTTC. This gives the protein CASSPLPTGTSYGYTF.

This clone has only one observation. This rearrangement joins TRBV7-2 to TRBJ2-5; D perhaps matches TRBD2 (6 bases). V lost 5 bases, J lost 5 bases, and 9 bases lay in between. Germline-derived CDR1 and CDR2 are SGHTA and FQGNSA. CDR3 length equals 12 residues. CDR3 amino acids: CASSLSGETQYF. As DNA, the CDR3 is TGTGCCAGCAGCCTAAGCGGGGAGACCCAGTACTTC. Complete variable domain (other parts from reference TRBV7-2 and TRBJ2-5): GAGVSQSPSNKVTEKGKDVELRCDPISGHTALYWYRQSLGQGLEFLIYFQGNSAPDKSGLPSDRFSAERTGGSVSTLTIQRTQQEDSAVYLCASSLSGETQYFGPGTRLLVL.

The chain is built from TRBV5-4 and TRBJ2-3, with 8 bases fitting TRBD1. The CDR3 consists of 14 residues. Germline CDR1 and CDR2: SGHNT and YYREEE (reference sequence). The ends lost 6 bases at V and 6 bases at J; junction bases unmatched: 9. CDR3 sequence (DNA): TGTGCCAGCAAAGGGACAGGCCTGGCGGATACGCAGTATTTT. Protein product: CASKGTGLADTQYF.

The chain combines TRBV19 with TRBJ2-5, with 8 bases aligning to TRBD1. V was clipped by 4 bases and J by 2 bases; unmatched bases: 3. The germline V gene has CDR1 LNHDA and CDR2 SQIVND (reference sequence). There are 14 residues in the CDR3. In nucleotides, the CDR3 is TGTGCCAGTAGTAGGGGACAGGCACAAGAGACCCAGTACTTC. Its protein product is CASSRGQAQETQYF. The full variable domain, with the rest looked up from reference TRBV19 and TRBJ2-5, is DGGITQSPKYLFRKEGQNVTLSCEQNLNHDAMYWYRQDPGQGLRLIYYSQIVNDFQKGDIAEGYSVSREKKESFPLTVTSAQKNPTAFYLCASSRGQAQETQYFGPGTRLLVL.

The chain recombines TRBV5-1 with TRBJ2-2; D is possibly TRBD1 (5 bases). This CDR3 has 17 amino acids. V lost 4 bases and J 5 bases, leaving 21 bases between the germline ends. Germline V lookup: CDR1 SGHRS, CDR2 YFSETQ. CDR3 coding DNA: TGCGCCAGCAGCGTCCGTAGTCAGGGATCGGTAACCGGGGAGCTGTTTTTT. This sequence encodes CASSVRSQGSVTGELFF.

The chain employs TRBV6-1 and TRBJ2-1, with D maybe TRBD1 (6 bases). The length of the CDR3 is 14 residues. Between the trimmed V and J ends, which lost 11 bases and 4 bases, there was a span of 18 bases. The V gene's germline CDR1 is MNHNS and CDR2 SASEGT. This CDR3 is CAGSGAVSYNEQFF. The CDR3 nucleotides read TGTGCCGGATCAGGGGCCGTTAGTTACAATGAGCAGTTCTTC.